A selection of T cell receptor beta chains follows, all from one sample in a study of T cells in Graves' hyperthyroidism and ophthalmopathy. MiXCR was run by TCRdb on the multiplex PCR reads, yielding one entry per CDR3 protein. The sample consists of about 580,000 distinct CDR3 sequences, approximately 15% of them appearing once. The sequencing sample was made of blood. The receptors here all came from a woman aged 30 to 39 with Graves' hyperthyroidism that later progressed to Graves' ophthalmopathy. Both conserved end residues are part of each CDR3. The D gene is left open where the match is weak. The listing skips clone size in some rows; elsewhere it reads once, few, many or a size class.

CAISESKTYNEQFF TGTGCCATCAGTGAGTCGAAGACCTACAATGAGCAGTTCTTC - many TRBJ2-1 TRBV10-3
CATRSGSDADTQYF TGTGCCACTCGTTCAGGGAGCGACGCAGATACGCAGTATTTT - many TRBJ2-3 TRBV2
CASSYSGQGANQPQHF TGTGCCAGCAGTTACTCGGGACAGGGGGCGAATCAGCCCCAGCATTTT TRBD1 - TRBJ1-5 TRBV6-2/TRBV6-3
CASSYLAGVTDTQYF TGTGCCAGCAGTTACCTAGCGGGAGTCACAGATACGCAGTATTTT TRBD2 many TRBJ2-3 TRBV6-2/TRBV6-3
CASSIQTRPQETQYF TGTGCCAGCAGCATACAGACAAGGCCCCAAGAGACCCAGTACTTC - many TRBJ2-5 TRBV7-2
CSSLGPYQETQYF TGCAGCTCTCTTGGTCCGTACCAAGAGACCCAGTACTTC - many TRBJ2-5 TRBV29-1
CASNPDRGTYEQYF TGTGCCAGCAACCCGGACAGGGGGACCTACGAGCAGTACTTC TRBD1 - TRBJ2-7 TRBV6-1
CASSLGGGRGEYF TGTGCCAGCAGCCTCGGCGGAGGGAGAGGGGAGTACTTC - few TRBJ2-5 TRBV11-2
CASGLVLTSGDTTDTQYF TGTGCTAGTGGTTTGGTACTAACTAGCGGGGATACCACAGATACGCAGTATTTT TRBD2 many TRBJ2-3 TRBV12-5
CASLPAVGKDEQFF TGTGCCTCCCTTCCAGCGGTCGGGAAGGATGAGCAGTTCTTC - many TRBJ2-1 TRBV7-6
CASTQALGGNQPQHF TGTGCCAGCACGCAGGCCCTAGGGGGCAATCAGCCCCAGCATTTT - - TRBJ1-5 TRBV2
CASSPQDRKNYGYTF TGTGCCAGCAGCCCTCAAGACAGAAAAAACTATGGCTACACCTTC - many TRBJ1-2 TRBV28
CASSSLSLAAYNEQFF TGTGCCAGCAGCTCCCTTTCGCTAGCGGCATACAATGAGCAGTTCTTC TRBD2 - TRBJ2-1 TRBV7-9
CASSWTDGSYEQYF TGTGCCAGCAGCTGGACGGACGGCTCCTACGAGCAGTACTTC - - TRBJ2-7 TRBV7-9
CAWLDGAWSTDTQYF TGTGCCTGGTTAGATGGGGCCTGGAGCACAGATACGCAGTATTTT - few TRBJ2-3 TRBV5-8
CASSPQKGTEAFF TGTGCCAGCAGCCCTCAGAAGGGAACTGAAGCTTTCTTT - many TRBJ1-1 TRBV7-2
CASSPDSPGLYEQYF TGTGCCAGTAGCCCCGACAGCCCAGGGCTCTACGAGCAGTACTTC - many TRBJ2-7 TRBV19
CASSQGRWLGQRLYGYTF TGTGCCAGCAGCCAAGGGCGGTGGTTAGGACAGCGTCTCTATGGCTACACCTTC - many TRBJ1-2 TRBV6-1
CASRFSSGSSNEQFF TGTGCCAGCAGATTCTCTAGCGGGAGTTCAAATGAGCAGTTCTTC TRBD2 - TRBJ2-1 TRBV27
CASTLVQESDEQYF TGTGCCAGTACCCTGGTGCAGGAATCGGACGAGCAGTACTTC - many TRBJ2-7 TRBV19
CACTHLSTDTQYF TGTGCCTGCACCCACCTATCCACAGATACGCAGTATTTT - few TRBJ2-3 TRBV30
CASSPAGGAYQPQHF TGTGCCAGCAGCCCGGCTGGGGGTGCCTATCAGCCCCAGCATTTT - - TRBJ1-5 TRBV27
CTSGLRAYLLSGYTF TGTACTAGTGGTCTCCGGGCCTACCTCTTGTCGGGCTACACCTTC - - TRBJ1-2 TRBV12-5
CSARDRQTPIYEQYF TGCAGTGCTAGAGATCGACAGACCCCCATCTACGAGCAGTACTTC - - TRBJ2-7 TRBV20-1
CSASKDSYEQYF TGCAGTGCTAGCAAAGACTCCTACGAGCAGTACTTC - many TRBJ2-7 TRBV20-1
CASSVFTGSSYNEQFF TGTGCCAGCAGCGTATTTACCGGGAGTTCCTACAATGAGCAGTTCTTC - few TRBJ2-1 TRBV9
CASSPEEGRGNTEAFF TGTGCCAGCAGCCCCGAGGAAGGGAGAGGGAACACTGAAGCTTTCTTT - few TRBJ1-1 TRBV9
CATSDLDNSDGYTF TGTGCCACCAGTGATTTGGACAATAGTGATGGCTACACCTTC - many TRBJ1-2 TRBV24-1
CASSIAPGQPNTEAFF TGTGCCAGTAGTATAGCGCCGGGACAGCCGAACACTGAAGCTTTCTTT TRBD1 many TRBJ1-1 TRBV19
CASSSGTGMTFF TGTGCCAGCAGCTCCGGGACAGGGATGACTTTCTTT TRBD1 many TRBJ1-1 TRBV13
CATKDRDGPEAFF TGTGCCACCAAAGACAGGGACGGACCTGAAGCTTTCTTT TRBD1 many TRBJ1-1 TRBV10-3
CAWSVSGYPVTTEAFF TGTGCCTGGAGTGTTTCAGGATATCCAGTGACCACTGAAGCTTTCTTT - - TRBJ1-1 TRBV30
CASSLAGTNPSSYNEQFF TGTGCCAGCAGCTTAGCGGGGACTAACCCTAGCTCCTACAATGAGCAGTTCTTC TRBD2 few TRBJ2-1 TRBV7-9
CASGGTGVNEKLFF TGTGCCAGCGGGGGGACAGGGGTAAATGAAAAACTGTTTTTT TRBD1 - TRBJ1-4 TRBV6-1